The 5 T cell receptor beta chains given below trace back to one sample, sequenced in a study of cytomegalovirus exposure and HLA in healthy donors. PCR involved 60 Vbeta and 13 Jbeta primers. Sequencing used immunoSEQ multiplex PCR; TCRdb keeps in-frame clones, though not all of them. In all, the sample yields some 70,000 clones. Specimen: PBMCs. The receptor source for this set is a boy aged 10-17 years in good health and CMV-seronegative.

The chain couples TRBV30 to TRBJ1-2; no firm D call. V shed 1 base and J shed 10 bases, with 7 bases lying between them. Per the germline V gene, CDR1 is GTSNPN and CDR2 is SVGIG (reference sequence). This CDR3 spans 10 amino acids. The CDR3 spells CAWSGFYYTF. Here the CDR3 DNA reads TGTGCCTGGAGTGGTTTTTACTACACCTTC.

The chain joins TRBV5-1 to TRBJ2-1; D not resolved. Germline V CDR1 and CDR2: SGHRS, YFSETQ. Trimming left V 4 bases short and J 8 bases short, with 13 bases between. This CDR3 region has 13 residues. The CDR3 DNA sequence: TGCGCCAGCAGCCCCATAGTCGGTGATGAGCAGTTCTTC. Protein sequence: CASSPIVGDEQFF. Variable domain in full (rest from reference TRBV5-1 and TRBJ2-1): KAGVTQTPRYLIKTRGQQVTLSCSPISGHRSVSWYQQTPGQGLQFLFEYFSETQRNKGNFPGRFSGRQFSNSRSEMNVSTLELGDSALYLCASSPIVGDEQFFGPGTRLTVL.

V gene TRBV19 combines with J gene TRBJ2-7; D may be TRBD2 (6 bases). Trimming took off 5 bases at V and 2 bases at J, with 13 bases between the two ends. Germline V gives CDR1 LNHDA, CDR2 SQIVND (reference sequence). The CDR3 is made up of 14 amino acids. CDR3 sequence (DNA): TGTGCCAGTAGTGTGATCGGGGGAGCCTACGAGCAGTACTTC. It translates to CASSVIGGAYEQYF.

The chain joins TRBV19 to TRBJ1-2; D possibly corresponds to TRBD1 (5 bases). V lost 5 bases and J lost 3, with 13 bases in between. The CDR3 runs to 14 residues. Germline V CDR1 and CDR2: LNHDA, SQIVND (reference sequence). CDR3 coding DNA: TGTGCCAGTAGTGCGGCTGGGGGGGACTATGGCTACACCTTC. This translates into CASSAAGGDYGYTF.

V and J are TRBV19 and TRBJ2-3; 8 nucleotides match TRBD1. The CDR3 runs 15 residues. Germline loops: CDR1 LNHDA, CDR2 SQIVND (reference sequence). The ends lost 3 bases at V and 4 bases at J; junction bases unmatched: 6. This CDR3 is CASSMDRVTSDTQYF. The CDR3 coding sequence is TGTGCCAGTAGTATGGACAGGGTCACATCAGATACGCAGTATTTT.